This T cell receptor (beta chain) was recovered during a study of shared clonotypes between healthy human individuals. Study-wide results and caveats: Few donors restricted represented genetic and exposure-history diversity.

As regards this clone: Its target is unknown.

After removal of 6 bases from V and 2 bases from J, the junction contained 4 bases not matched to a gene. This CDR3 is 15 amino acids long. Germline V CDR1 and CDR2: MDHEN, SYDVKM. Using immunoSEQ multiplex PCR, the repertoire was profiled, and TCRdb retains in-frame clones only, with some absent. This repertoire shows about 2.3 million clones, less than 95% found once; its top ten account for around 0.35%. This sequence was found in a young man in good health. Some clones in this sample may be carry-over from other donors' samples. The chain links TRBV28 to TRBJ2-2; 9 bases agree with TRBD2. Input material: naive CD4+ T cells from PBMCs. As to subset: CD45RA+ positively selected. The CDR3 nucleotides are TGTGCCAGCAGCCGAGCGGGAGGTAACACCGGGGAGCTGTTTTTT. Amino acids: CASSRAGGNTGELFF.